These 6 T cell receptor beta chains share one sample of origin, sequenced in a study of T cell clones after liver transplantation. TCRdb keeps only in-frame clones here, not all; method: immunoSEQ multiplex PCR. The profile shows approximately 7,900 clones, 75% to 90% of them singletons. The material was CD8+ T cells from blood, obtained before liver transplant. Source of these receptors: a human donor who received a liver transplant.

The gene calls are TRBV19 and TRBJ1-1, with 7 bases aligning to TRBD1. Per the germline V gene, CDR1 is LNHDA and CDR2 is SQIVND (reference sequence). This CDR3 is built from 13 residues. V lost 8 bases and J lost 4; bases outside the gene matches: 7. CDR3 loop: CASFTGAVTEAFF. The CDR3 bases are TGTGCCAGTTTTACAGGGGCGGTCACTGAAGCTTTCTTT.

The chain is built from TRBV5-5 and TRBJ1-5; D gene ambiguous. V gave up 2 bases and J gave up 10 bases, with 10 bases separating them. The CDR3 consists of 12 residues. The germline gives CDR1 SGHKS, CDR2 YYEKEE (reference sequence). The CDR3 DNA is TGTGCCAGCAGCTTAAACGGTAGCCCCCAGCATTTT. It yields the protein CASSLNGSPQHF.

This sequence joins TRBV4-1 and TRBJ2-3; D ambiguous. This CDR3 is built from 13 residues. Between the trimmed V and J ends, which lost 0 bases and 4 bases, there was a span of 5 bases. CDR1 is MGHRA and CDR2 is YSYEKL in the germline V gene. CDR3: CASSQESADTQYF. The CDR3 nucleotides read TGCGCCAGCAGCCAAGAGTCAGCAGATACGCAGTATTTT.

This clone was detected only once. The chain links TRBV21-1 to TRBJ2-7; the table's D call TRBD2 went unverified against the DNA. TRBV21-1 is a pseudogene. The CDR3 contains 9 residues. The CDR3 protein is CANHPEEYF. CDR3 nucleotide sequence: TGTGCCAACCATCCGGAGGAGTACTTC.

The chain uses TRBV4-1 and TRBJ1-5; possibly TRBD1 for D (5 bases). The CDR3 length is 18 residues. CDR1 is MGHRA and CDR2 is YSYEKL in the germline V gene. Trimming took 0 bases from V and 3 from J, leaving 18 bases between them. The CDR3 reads CASSQDTIETGLNQPQHF. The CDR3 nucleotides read TGCGCCAGCAGCCAAGATACGATTGAAACAGGCCTCAATCAGCCCCAGCATTTT.

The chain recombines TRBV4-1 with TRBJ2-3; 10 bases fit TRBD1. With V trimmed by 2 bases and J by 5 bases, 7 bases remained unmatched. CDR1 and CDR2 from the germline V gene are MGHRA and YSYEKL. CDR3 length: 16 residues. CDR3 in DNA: TGCGCCAGCAGCCAACGACAGGGGGCCGGCCAAGATACGCAGTATTTT. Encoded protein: CASSQRQGAGQDTQYF.